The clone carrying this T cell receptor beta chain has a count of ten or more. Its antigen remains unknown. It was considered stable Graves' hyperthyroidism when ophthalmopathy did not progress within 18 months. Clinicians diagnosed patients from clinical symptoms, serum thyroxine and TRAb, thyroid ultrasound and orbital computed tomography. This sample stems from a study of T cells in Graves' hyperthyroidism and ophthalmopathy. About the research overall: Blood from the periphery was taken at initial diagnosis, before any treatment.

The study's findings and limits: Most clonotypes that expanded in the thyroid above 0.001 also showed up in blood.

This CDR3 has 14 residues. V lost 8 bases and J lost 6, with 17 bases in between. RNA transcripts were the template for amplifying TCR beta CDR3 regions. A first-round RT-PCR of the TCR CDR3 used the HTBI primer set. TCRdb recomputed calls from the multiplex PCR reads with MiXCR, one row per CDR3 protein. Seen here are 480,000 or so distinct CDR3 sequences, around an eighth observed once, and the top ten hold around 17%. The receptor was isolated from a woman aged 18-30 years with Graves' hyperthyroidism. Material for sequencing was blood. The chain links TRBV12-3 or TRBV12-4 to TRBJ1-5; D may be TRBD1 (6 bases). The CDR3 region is CASGPQGGGQPQHF. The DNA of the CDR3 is TGTGCCAGCGGTCCCCAGGGAGGGGGTCAGCCCCAGCATTTT.